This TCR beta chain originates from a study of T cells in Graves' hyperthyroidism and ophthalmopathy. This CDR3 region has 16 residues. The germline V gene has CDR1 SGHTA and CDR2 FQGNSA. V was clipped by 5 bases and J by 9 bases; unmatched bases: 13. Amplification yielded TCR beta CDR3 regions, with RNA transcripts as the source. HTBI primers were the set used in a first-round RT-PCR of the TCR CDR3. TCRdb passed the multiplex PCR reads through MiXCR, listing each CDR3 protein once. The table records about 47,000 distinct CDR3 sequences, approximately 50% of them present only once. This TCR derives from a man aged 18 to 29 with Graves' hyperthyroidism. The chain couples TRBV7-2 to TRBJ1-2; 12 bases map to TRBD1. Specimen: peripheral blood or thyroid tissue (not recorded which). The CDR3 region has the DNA TGTGCCAGCAGCCGGAGCCCGGGACAGGGGGCGTCCTGCTACACCTTC. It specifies CASSRSPGQGASCYTF.